A selection of T cell receptor beta chains follows, all from one sample in a study of molecular identifiers for immune sequencing clone quantification. TCRdb itself ran the PCR reads through MiXCR, one entry per CDR3 protein. Here the sample spans approximately 550,000 distinct CDR3 sequences, over 20% being singletons. The sample consisted of naive CD8+ T cells from blood, with Jurkat cell RNA spiked in. These receptors originate from a human donor in good health. Some libraries in this study had Jurkat cell RNA spiked in. Each CDR3 is given with its conserved first and last residue. The D gene is left open where the match is weak. Clone size is stated in some rows and not others, as once, few, many or a class when expanded.

>TRBJ1-6|.|TRBV7-9|few
CASSFPIGPENSPLHF
TGTGCCAGCAGCTTCCCGATAGGGCCGGAGAATTCACCCCTCCACTTT
>TRBJ2-7|TRBD2|TRBV20-1|.
CSATPLGLAGGLIYEQYF
TGCAGTGCTACCCCGCTGGGGCTAGCGGGGGGCCTCATTTACGAGCAGTACTTC
>TRBJ1-5|TRBD1|TRBV6-5|few
CASSYFGTEYQPQHF
TGTGCCAGCAGTTACTTCGGGACAGAGTATCAGCCCCAGCATTTT
>TRBJ2-2|.|TRBV5-1|many
CASSLYGNTGELFF
TGCGCCAGCAGCTTGTACGGGAACACCGGGGAGCTGTTTTTT
>TRBJ2-3|.|TRBV11-2|many
CASSLAGYPDTQYF
TGTGCCAGCAGCTTAGCCGGCTACCCTGATACGCAGTATTTT
>TRBJ2-2|TRBD1|TRBV27|few
CATGTGDTGELFF
TGTGCCACGGGGACAGGGGACACCGGGGAGCTGTTTTTT
>TRBJ2-3|.|TRBV4-1|many
CASSHIITDTQYF
TGCGCCAGCAGCCATATAATCACAGATACGCAGTATTTT
>TRBJ1-3|.|TRBV7-9|few
CASSLADATGSGNTIYF
TGTGCCAGCAGCTTAGCGGATGCGACAGGCTCTGGAAACACCATATATTTT
>TRBJ2-7|TRBD1|TRBV5-5|.
CASSLATGVPYEQYF
TGTGCCAGCAGCCTCGCGACAGGGGTACCCTACGAGCAGTACTTC
>TRBJ2-3|.|TRBV7-6|many
CASSLAVADTQYF
TGTGCCAGCAGCTTAGCGGTGGCAGATACGCAGTATTTT
>TRBJ2-1|TRBD1|TRBV2|few
CASSELDRDYEQFF
TGTGCCAGCAGTGAACTGGACAGGGACTATGAGCAGTTCTTC
>TRBJ2-2|.|TRBV24-1|.
CATKGAGNTGELFF
TGTGCCACCAAGGGTGCGGGGAACACCGGGGAGCTGTTTTTT
>TRBJ2-4|.|TRBV7-9|many
CASRSPRDPINIQYF
TGTGCCAGCAGGTCGCCGCGGGACCCAATAAACATTCAGTACTTC
>TRBJ2-1|.|TRBV2|.
CASHRDNFYNEQFF
TGTGCCAGCCACCGGGACAACTTCTACAATGAGCAGTTCTTC
>TRBJ2-2|.|TRBV29-1|many
CSVDLNTGELFF
TGCAGCGTTGACTTGAACACCGGGGAGCTGTTTTTT
>TRBJ2-5|TRBD2|TRBV3-1|.
CASSVTYSGELQETQYF
TGTGCCAGCAGCGTAACCTATAGCGGGGAACTCCAAGAGACCCAGTACTTC
>TRBJ2-2|TRBD1|TRBV7-8|many
CASSFRTGGEGPGELFF
TGTGCCAGCAGCTTCAGGACAGGGGGTGAGGGACCCGGGGAGCTGTTTTTT
>TRBJ2-1|.|TRBV2|many
CATLAVAGLDSYNEQFF
TGTGCCACCCTGGCCGTTGCAGGCTTGGACTCCTACAATGAGCAGTTCTTC
>TRBJ2-7|TRBD1|TRBV19|many
CASSKTGTGRYEQYF
TGTGCCAGTAGTAAAACCGGGACAGGGAGATACGAGCAGTACTTC
>TRBJ1-2|TRBD1|TRBV4-3|many
CASSQDAAGGVYGYTF
TGCGCCAGCAGCCAAGATGCGGCAGGGGGCGTCTATGGCTACACCTTC
>TRBJ2-1|TRBD2|TRBV9|.
CASSVTATSGRAYNEQFF
TGTGCCAGCAGCGTTACCGCCACAAGCGGGAGAGCCTACAATGAGCAGTTCTTC
>TRBJ1-1|.|TRBV20-1|.
CSGQGNAEAFF
TGCAGTGGGCAGGGTAACGCTGAAGCTTTCTTT
>TRBJ2-7|.|TRBV11-2|many
CASSHPRPEQYF
TGTGCCAGCAGCCATCCCCGCCCCGAGCAGTACTTC
>TRBJ1-1|.|TRBV6-2/TRBV6-3|few
CASRPGRMAEAFF
TGTGCCAGCCGTCCAGGGCGTATGGCTGAAGCTTTCTTT
>TRBJ2-3|.|TRBV20-1|many
CSARDRLIPTDTQYF
TGCAGTGCTAGAGATCGTCTAATCCCCACAGATACGCAGTATTTT
>TRBJ2-3|.|TRBV6-6|.
CASGYFREDTQYF
TGTGCCAGCGGTTACTTCCGGGAGGATACGCAGTATTTT
>TRBJ2-7|TRBD1|TRBV6-1|.
CASSEVSAGGSYEQYF
TGTGCCAGCAGTGAAGTCTCCGCAGGGGGCTCGTACGAGCAGTACTTC
>TRBJ2-3|TRBD1|TRBV4-3|many
CASSWDRGADTQYF
TGCGCCAGCAGCTGGGACAGGGGTGCAGATACGCAGTATTTT
>TRBJ1-1|TRBD1|TRBV6-2/TRBV6-3|many
CASSLTGGIEAFF
TGTGCCAGCAGCCTGACAGGGGGAATTGAAGCTTTCTTT
>TRBJ1-2|.|TRBV4-1|.
CASSQDNGLGYGYTF
TGCGCCAGCAGCCAAGATAACGGCTTGGGCTATGGCTACACCTTC
>TRBJ2-7|.|TRBV4-3|few
CASSQGTDSSYEQYF
TGCGCCAGCAGCCAAGGGACAGACAGCTCCTACGAGCAGTACTTC
>TRBJ1-2|TRBD1|TRBV4-1|few
CASSQWTGSDYGYTF
TGCGCCAGCAGCCAGTGGACAGGGTCTGACTATGGCTACACCTTC
>TRBJ1-1|.|TRBV6-2/TRBV6-3|many
CASSTTGYTEAFF
TGTGCCAGCAGTACAACAGGGTACACTGAAGCTTTCTTT
>TRBJ1-1|.|TRBV28|few
CASSRGPGLEAFF
TGTGCCAGCAGTCGGGGGCCGGGCCTTGAAGCTTTCTTT
>TRBJ1-1|.|TRBV28|.
CASSFQPVMNTGAFF
TGTGCCAGCAGTTTTCAACCAGTGATGAACACTGGAGCTTTCTTT
>TRBJ1-1|TRBD1|TRBV24-1|many
CATSDSGTGEAFF
TGTGCCACCAGTGATTCTGGGACAGGGGAAGCTTTCTTT
>TRBJ2-1|.|TRBV30|.
CAWSKSIYNEQFF
TGTGCCTGGAGTAAATCGATATACAATGAGCAGTTCTTC
>TRBJ2-3|TRBD1|TRBV12-3/TRBV12-4|.
CASSVRTGKSIDTQYF
TGTGCCAGCAGTGTCCGGACAGGGAAAAGCATAGATACGCAGTATTTT
>TRBJ2-7|TRBD1|TRBV27|.
CASRSQGVGNEQYF
TGTGCCAGCAGGAGCCAGGGGGTTGGCAACGAGCAGTACTTC
>TRBJ1-5|TRBD1|TRBV2|.
CASADDRGPNQPQHF
TGTGCCAGCGCTGATGACAGGGGGCCCAATCAGCCCCAGCATTTT
>TRBJ2-7|.|TRBV4-1|many
CASSFGGEYEQYF
TGCGCCAGCAGCTTTGGCGGGGAATACGAGCAGTACTTC
>TRBJ2-3|TRBD2|TRBV6-2/TRBV6-3|.
CASSYQAGEGTDTQYF
TGTGCCAGCAGTTACCAAGCGGGAGAGGGCACAGATACGCAGTATTTT
>TRBJ2-1|.|TRBV4-2|.
CASGQAPGSGHEQFF
TGTGCCAGCGGCCAAGCGCCAGGGTCGGGTCATGAGCAGTTCTTC
>TRBJ2-7|.|TRBV5-6|.
CASSRGSTPYEQYF
TGTGCCAGCAGTCGGGGATCGACCCCCTACGAGCAGTACTTC
>TRBJ2-3|.|TRBV10-3|many
CAISDQRVSTDTQYF
TGTGCCATCAGTGACCAGCGGGTTAGCACAGATACGCAGTATTTT
>TRBJ2-7|.|TRBV29-1|.
CSVVEYEQYF
TGCAGCGTTGTCGAATACGAGCAGTACTTC
>TRBJ1-2|TRBD1|TRBV6-5|.
CASRRLMEGAGGYTF
TGTGCCAGCAGAAGACTGATGGAGGGGGCGGGAGGCTACACCTTC
>TRBJ2-2|.|TRBV20-1|many
CSASGAVTNTGELFF
TGCAGTGCTAGCGGAGCGGTTACGAACACCGGGGAGCTGTTTTTT
>TRBJ2-7|.|TRBV20-1|.
CSARDRLARGVYEQYF
TGCAGTGCTAGAGATCGATTAGCGAGGGGGGTCTACGAGCAGTACTTC
>TRBJ2-3|.|TRBV4-3|.
CASSQHRALACSQYF
TGCGCCAGCAGCCAACACAGGGCACTAGCGTGTTCGCAGTATTTT
>TRBJ2-3|TRBD1|TRBV6-1|few
CASTPGQGATDTQYF
TGTGCCAGCACCCCGGGACAGGGGGCAACAGATACGCAGTATTTT
>TRBJ2-1|.|TRBV7-9|many
CASSPGAATTYNEQFF
TGTGCCAGCAGCCCCGGGGCCGCCACCACCTACAATGAGCAGTTCTTC
>TRBJ2-5|TRBD1|TRBV4-1|.
CASSDAGTGNETQYF
TGCGCCAGCAGCGATGCCGGGACAGGGAACGAGACCCAGTACTTC
>TRBJ1-2|.|TRBV19|.
CASRREEDYGYTF
TGTGCCAGTAGGAGGGAAGAGGACTATGGCTACACCTTC